Following are 23 T cell receptor gamma chains from one sample sequenced in a study of gamma-delta T cells after stem cell transplantation. TCRdb re-called clones from the RT-PCR reads via CATT. Seen here are approximately 350 gamma-chain clones, about half observed once, and the top ten hold less than 35%. Material: gamma-delta T cells. The receptor source for this set is a human donor. It is not recorded whose cells these are; they may come from a transplant donor.

In its sample, this clone was seen a few times. The chain carries TRGV9 and TRGJP. TCRdb lists no J gene, so it was determined here by aligning the DNA to germline. The length of the CDR3 is 18 residues. The ends lost 0 bases at V and 6 bases at J; junction bases unmatched: 8. Germline assignment: CDR1 GITISATS and CDR2 ISYDGTV (reference sequence). CDR3 sequence (DNA): TGTGCCTTGTGGGAGGTGCATCCACCAGAGTTGGGCAAAAAAATCAAGGTATTT. Its protein is CALWEVHPPELGKKIKVF.

In this sample, this clone is hyperexpanded. This CDR3 is also generated by other DNA sequences in the sample. V usage is TRGV2 and J usage is TRGJ1 or TRGJ2. TCRdb lists no J gene, so it was determined here by aligning the DNA to germline. The CDR3 sequence is 13 residues long. Germline CDR1 is EGSNGY and CDR2 is YDSYNSKV. J gave up 4 bases and V 0 bases, and 3 bases lay outside the gene matches. The CDR3 DNA is TGTGCCACCTGGGACGGGAAATATTATAAGAAACTCTTT. Protein sequence: CATWDGKYYKKLF.

About this clone: This probably arose from a read error, given a far larger clone one base away. V gene assignment gives TRGV9, but the J gene was left uncalled. The germline CDR1 and CDR2 sequences are GITISATS and ISYDGTV (reference sequence). CDR3 length equals 16 residues. CDR3 bases: TGTGCCTTGTGGGAGTCGAAAGAGTTGGGCAAAAAAATCGAGGTATTT. Amino acids: CALWESKELGKKIEVF.

By its share, this clone is large. This chain connects TRGV9 to TRGJ1 or TRGJ2. TCRdb offers no J gene call, so here the DNA was matched to germline to obtain one. The CDR3 spans 18 residues. The trim removed 2 bases at V and 1 base at J, leaving 17 bases unmatched. The germline CDR1 and CDR2 sequences are GITISATS and ISYDGTV (reference sequence). CDR3 nucleotides: TGTGCCTTGTGGGAGGCCCCCAGAGGGGAAATTAATTATTATAAGAAACTCTTT. This sequence encodes CALWEAPRGEINYYKKLF.

In this sample, this clone turned up a few times. This probably arose from a read error, given a far larger clone one base away. There is no J gene call, but TRGV2 is given as the V gene. Per the germline V gene, CDR1 is EGSNGY and CDR2 is YDSYNSKV. The CDR3 covers 14 residues. CDR3 DNA sequence: TGTGCCACCTGGGACGGGCGAGAGAGGTATAAGAAGCTCTTT. Its translation is CATWDGRERYKKLF.

Concerning this clone: Given a far larger clone just one base away, this is likely a sequencing read error. Other DNA sequences in the same sample also yield this CDR3. The V gene is TRGV8; the J gene was not called. The CDR3 length is 11 residues. Germline CDR1 reads VENAVY; CDR2 reads YDSYNSRV. CDR3 sequence: CATWDRFAKLF. The CDR3 DNA reads TGTGCCACCTGGGATAGGTTTGCGAAACTCTTC.

A note on this clone: A far larger clone is one nucleotide away, so this likely arose from a read error. The J gene was not called, though the V gene is TRGV9. The germline gives CDR1 GITISATS, CDR2 ISYDGTV (reference sequence). The CDR3 sequence is 17 residues long. The CDR3 nucleotides are TGTGCCTTGTGGGAGACCAATGTGGGGTTGGGCAAAAAAATCAGGGTATTT. Its translation: CALWETNVGLGKKIRVF.

Sample share makes this clone hyperexpanded. This rearrangement joins TRGV9 to TRGJ1 or TRGJ2. Here the J gene was assigned by germline matching of the DNA, as TCRdb has none. The germline V gene has CDR1 GITISATS and CDR2 ISYDGTV (reference sequence). The CDR3 runs 15 residues. V shed 3 bases and J 6 bases; nucleotides not matched to a gene: 14. The CDR3 sequence is CALWESQRGRYKKLF. CDR3 nucleotides: TGTGCCTTGTGGGAGTCCCAAAGGGGGCGTTATAAGAAACTCTTT.

Comments on this clone: A single base is all that separates this from a far larger clone, so a read error is likely. V gene TRGV4 was called; the J gene was not. CDR3 length: 12 amino acids. Germline V gene lookup returns CDR1 EGSTGY and CDR2 YDSYTSSV. The CDR3 DNA reads TGTGCCACCTGGGATGGGCGGTCAGAGGAACTCTTT. Encoded protein: CATWDGRSEELF.

Notes on this clone: This likely came from a read error, as a far larger clone is one base away. The V gene call is TRGV9, and the J gene call is absent. Germline V gives CDR1 GITISATS, CDR2 ISYDGTV (reference sequence). The CDR3 is made up of 17 amino acids. The CDR3 DNA sequence: TGTGCCTTGTGGGAGGTGCGGCGGGAGTTGGGCAAAAAAATCAGGGTATTT. This gives the protein CALWEVRRELGKKIRVF.

Note on this clone: With only one base between it and a far larger clone, this is likely a read error. The chain joins TRGV2 to TRGJ1 or TRGJ2. TCRdb gives no J gene; it was assigned here by matching the DNA to germline. Germline V lookup: CDR1 EGSNGY, CDR2 YDSYNSKV. This CDR3 contains 13 residues. In DNA, the CDR3 is TGTGCCACCTGGGGCGGGAAATATTATAAGAAACTCTTT. This translates into CATWGGKYYKKLF.

By share, this clone ranks as large. This chain uses TRGV8 with TRGJP2. No J segment appears in TCRdb, so it was assigned here by matching the sequence to germline. V lost 2 bases and J lost 9; bases outside the gene matches: 3. Germline CDR1 and CDR2: VENAVY and YDSYNSRV. The CDR3 is made up of 12 amino acids. The CDR3 loop reads CATWDTHWIKTF. The CDR3 coding sequence is TGTGCCACCTGGGATACCCATTGGATCAAGACGTTT.

Note on this clone: A much larger clone sits a single nucleotide away, making a read error possible. The V gene was identified as TRGV5, while no J gene was called. Germline V gene data show CDR1 as VINAFY and CDR2 as YDVSNSKD. This CDR3 has 13 residues. CDR3 DNA sequence: TGTGCCACCTGGGACAGGCGCACTTATAAGAACCTCTTT. This gives the protein CATWDRRTYKNLF.

A word on this clone: Given a far larger clone just one base away, this is likely a sequencing read error. Other nucleotide sequences from this sample produce the same CDR3. The chain has TRGV3 and TRGJ1 or TRGJ2. Matching the DNA to germline supplied the J gene, which TCRdb does not give. V was pared by 0 bases and J by 6 bases, with 5 bases of the junction left unmatched. The CDR3 is 13 amino acids. Germline loops: CDR1 VTNTFY, CDR2 YDVSTARD (reference sequence). Here the CDR3 reads CATWDRPCYKKLF. In nucleotides, the CDR3 is TGTGCCACCTGGGACAGGCCCTGTTATAAGAAACTCTTT.

The count of this clone is one. A far larger clone lies a single base away; this is likely a read error. This sample includes further DNA sequences coding for the same CDR3. This CDR3 is CATWDGKYYKKLF. The CDR3 DNA is TGTGCCACCTGGGACGGGAAATATTATAAGAAGCTCTTT. Called V gene: TRGV2; the J gene was not called. CDR3 length: 13 amino acids. The V gene's germline CDR1 is EGSNGY and CDR2 YDSYNSKV.

With respect to this clone: Since a far larger clone is one base different, this is likely a read error. The chain links TRGV2 to TRGJ1 or TRGJ2. TCRdb lists no J gene, so it was determined here by aligning the DNA to germline. CDR3 length: 14 residues. Per the germline V gene, CDR1 is EGSNGY and CDR2 is YDSYNSKV. The CDR3 DNA follows: TGTGCCACCTGGGGCGGGCGAGAGAGGTATAAGAAACTCTTT. Its protein is CATWGGRERYKKLF.

On this clone itself: This may arise from a read error, as a much more abundant clone is one base away. The same CDR3 arises from other DNA sequences in this sample as well. The gene calls are TRGV3 and TRGJ1 or TRGJ2. TCRdb records no J gene; here it was assigned by comparing the DNA to germline. Germline V gene data show CDR1 as VTNTFY and CDR2 as YDVSTARD (reference sequence). This CDR3 has 12 amino acids. This chain's CDR3 is CATWDRPYKKLF. CDR3 bases: TGCGCCACCTGGGACAGGCCATATAAGAAACTCTTT.

Turning to this clone: A much bigger clone sits one base away, suggesting this may be a read error. The chain carries TRGV9 and TRGJP. Since TCRdb gives no J gene, matching the DNA to germline was used here to assign it. The CDR3 covers 17 residues. In germline, CDR1 is GITISATS, CDR2 ISYDGTV (reference sequence). Trimming took 5 bases from V and 3 from J; bases not matched to a gene: 7. CDR3 DNA: TGTGCCTTGTGGGGGGTCTCGCAAGAGTTGGGCAAAAAAATCAAGGTATTT. Protein sequence: CALWGVSQELGKKIKVF.

On this clone itself: Given a far larger clone just one base away, this is likely a sequencing read error. The sample has other DNA sequences that encode this CDR3 too. The chain is built from TRGV2 and TRGJ1 or TRGJ2. As TCRdb names no J gene, one was assigned here on the basis of a DNA match to germline. The junction had 1 base not matched to a gene; V was cut back by 2 bases and J by 0 bases. The CDR3 runs 13 residues. Germline V lookup: CDR1 EGSNGY, CDR2 YDSYNSKV. CDR3 bases: TGTGCCACCTGGGACGCGAATTATTATAAGAAACTCTTT. Its protein is CATWDANYYKKLF.

This clone is deemed large (0.1 to 1%). The chain has TRGV9 and TRGJP. TCRdb lists no J gene, so it was determined here by aligning the DNA to germline. The CDR3 spans 15 residues. J lost 8 bases, V lost 1 base, and 2 bases had no gene match. Germline CDR1 and CDR2: GITISATS and ISYDGTV (reference sequence). CDR3 sequence reads: CALWEVKLGKKIKVF. The CDR3 coding sequence is TGTGCCTTGTGGGAGGTAAAGTTGGGCAAAAAAATCAAGGTATTT.

Within the sample, this clone is large. Other nucleotide sequences from this sample produce the same CDR3. This sequence joins TRGV9 and TRGJP. TCRdb does not report a J gene; here it was assigned by matching the DNA to germline references. CDR3 length: 16 amino acids. V gave up 0 bases and J gave up 7 bases; unmatched junction bases: 3. Germline loops: CDR1 GITISATS, CDR2 ISYDGTV (reference sequence). The CDR3 DNA reads TGTGCCTTGTGGGAGGTGGGTGAGTTGGGCAAAAAAATCAAGGTATTT. Protein: CALWEVGELGKKIKVF.

Only a few counts were recorded for this clone. The protein in TCRdb stems from a much larger clone and differs at residue 3 from this DNA's translation, likely a read error; here the protein is translated from the DNA. The gene calls are TRGV2 and TRGJ1 or TRGJ2. TCRdb is silent on the J gene; assignment here came from matching the DNA to germline. The CDR3 runs to 14 residues. Germline CDR1 reads EGSNGY; CDR2 reads YDSYNSKV. The DNA of the CDR3 is TGTGCCGCCTGGGACGGGCGAGAGAGGTATAAGAAACTCTTT. Protein: CAAWDGRERYKKLF.

In its sample, this clone is large. The rearrangement uses TRGV9 and TRGJP. The J gene, absent from TCRdb, was called here by matching the DNA to germline. Germline V gene lookup returns CDR1 GITISATS and CDR2 ISYDGTV (reference sequence). The length of the CDR3 is 16 residues. Trimming took 3 bases from V and 6 from J; bases not matched to a gene: 5. The CDR3: CALWESRELGKKIKVF. CDR3 nucleotide sequence: TGTGCCTTGTGGGAGTCCCGAGAGTTGGGCAAAAAAATCAAGGTATTT.